This is a list of T cell receptor beta chains from one sample in a study of regulatory T cells in long-lasting Graves disease. A single record per CDR3 protein comes from TCRdb applying MiXCR to the multiplex PCR reads. The table lists about 380,000 distinct CDR3 sequences, about 14% of them singletons. Sample: peripheral blood mononuclear cells (PBMCs), taken at new diagnosis, from a patient treated with antithyroid drugs. These receptors originate from a female donor with Graves disease. CDR3s include the opening cysteine and the closing phenylalanine or tryptophan. The D gene is left open where the match is weak. Size tells how often a clone was seen (once, few, many) or the class of an expanded clone, and some rows leave it out.

V gene,clone size,D gene,J gene,CDR3 protein,CDR3 DNA
TRBV25-1,few,-,TRBJ1-1,CASSGGRAMNTEAFF,TGTGCCAGCAGTGGGGGCAGGGCCATGAACACTGAAGCTTTCTTT
TRBV7-2,many,TRBD2,TRBJ2-5,CASSLGAGGFAETQYF,TGTGCCAGCAGCTTAGGAGCGGGAGGTTTTGCGGAGACCCAGTACTTC
TRBV6-2/TRBV6-3,-,TRBD1,TRBJ2-7,CASTTRGDRPHEQYF,TGTGCCAGCACCACTAGGGGGGACAGGCCCCACGAGCAGTACTTC
TRBV28,many,-,TRBJ1-1,CASAPGNTEAFF,TGTGCCAGCGCCCCTGGGAACACTGAAGCTTTCTTT
TRBV3-1,many,TRBD2,TRBJ2-1,CASSQETSGSVSNEQFF,TGTGCCAGCAGCCAGGAAACTAGCGGGAGTGTATCGAATGAGCAGTTCTTC
TRBV27,many,-,TRBJ2-7,CASSSRVDHEQYF,TGTGCCAGCAGTTCCAGGGTGGATCACGAGCAGTACTTC
TRBV12-5,-,TRBD1,TRBJ1-5,CASGLGAGQGVQRQPQHF,TGTGCTAGTGGTTTGGGGGCGGGGCAGGGGGTACAGCGTCAGCCCCAGCATTTT
TRBV4-3,-,-,TRBJ1-3,CASSQVRGTGNTIYF,TGCGCCAGCAGCCAAGTTAGAGGGACTGGAAACACCATATATTTT
TRBV6-1,many,-,TRBJ1-1,CASKKGTEAFF,TGTGCCAGCAAGAAGGGCACTGAAGCTTTCTTT
TRBV20-1,-,-,TRBJ2-7,CSAQGFHEQYF,TGCAGTGCCCAAGGATTCCACGAGCAGTACTTC
TRBV7-2,many,TRBD2,TRBJ2-5,CASSLGRREVIETQYF,TGTGCCAGCAGCTTAGGGAGGCGGGAGGTCATAGAGACCCAGTACTTC
TRBV7-2,-,TRBD1,TRBJ2-7,CASSPRQGRNEQYF,TGTGCCAGCAGCCCGCGACAGGGGAGGAACGAGCAGTACTTC
TRBV5-6,many,TRBD2,TRBJ2-5,CASSFVGLAGGQETQYF,TGTGCCAGCAGCTTTGTAGGACTAGCGGGGGGCCAAGAGACCCAGTACTTC
TRBV27,-,TRBD2,TRBJ2-1,CASRTSGSLDEQFF,TGTGCCAGCAGGACTAGCGGGAGCTTAGATGAGCAGTTCTTC
TRBV27,many,TRBD2,TRBJ2-7,CASSRRFQTGLPSNEQYF,TGTGCCAGCAGTCGGCGGTTCCAAACGGGACTACCGAGTAACGAGCAGTACTTC
TRBV20-1,many,-,TRBJ2-1,CSAREWDGGPSGEQFF,TGCAGTGCTAGAGAGTGGGACGGGGGACCCTCCGGTGAGCAGTTCTTC
TRBV11-2,many,-,TRBJ1-1,CASRQAGGARNTEAFF,TGTGCCAGCAGACAAGCGGGGGGCGCCCGGAACACTGAAGCTTTCTTT
TRBV2,-,-,TRBJ1-5,CASSEAGRQGNQPQHF,TGTGCCAGCAGTGAAGCGGGGAGACAGGGCAATCAGCCCCAGCATTTT
TRBV7-2,many,-,TRBJ1-1,CASSLSGLGTEAFF,TGTGCCAGCAGCTTATCGGGGCTGGGGACTGAAGCTTTCTTT
TRBV20-1,many,-,TRBJ2-3,CSAREGYGDTQYF,TGCAGTGCTAGAGAAGGGTATGGAGATACGCAGTATTTT
TRBV5-5,many,-,TRBJ2-1,CASSLGQGKRRQFF,TGTGCCAGCAGCTTGGGGCAGGGAAAGAGAAGGCAGTTCTTC
TRBV20-1,many,-,TRBJ2-7,CSASLAASYEQYF,TGCAGTGCTAGCCTTGCGGCATCCTACGAGCAGTACTTC
TRBV5-1,few,-,TRBJ1-2,CASSLPQVREGYTF,TGCGCCAGCAGCTTGCCTCAGGTCCGGGAAGGCTACACCTTC
TRBV7-6,many,TRBD1,TRBJ1-5,CASRRRGPSNQPQHF,TGCGCCAGCAGACGCAGGGGGCCGAGCAATCAGCCCCAGCATTTT
TRBV7-3,many,-,TRBJ2-1,CASSLGTGYNEQFF,TGTGCCAGCAGCTTAGGCACAGGCTACAATGAGCAGTTCTTC
TRBV20-1,many,-,TRBJ2-3,CSAVIAAMSTDTQYF,TGCAGTGCTGTAATAGCGGCGATGAGCACAGATACGCAGTATTTT
TRBV3-1,many,-,TRBJ2-1,CASSPPGRGGNEQFF,TGTGCCAGCAGCCCTCCGGGACGGGGTGGGAATGAGCAGTTCTTC
TRBV4-3,few,-,TRBJ2-7,CASSLFGGETYEQYF,TGCGCCAGCAGCCTATTTGGGGGCGAAACCTACGAGCAGTACTTC
TRBV6-1,many,-,TRBJ1-5,CASSLSPPGTPQHF,TGTGCCAGCAGTCTATCGCCCCCGGGGACGCCCCAGCATTTT
TRBV6-1,many,-,TRBJ2-1,CASSVLLANEQFF,TGTGCCAGCAGTGTCCTTCTAGCTAATGAGCAGTTCTTC